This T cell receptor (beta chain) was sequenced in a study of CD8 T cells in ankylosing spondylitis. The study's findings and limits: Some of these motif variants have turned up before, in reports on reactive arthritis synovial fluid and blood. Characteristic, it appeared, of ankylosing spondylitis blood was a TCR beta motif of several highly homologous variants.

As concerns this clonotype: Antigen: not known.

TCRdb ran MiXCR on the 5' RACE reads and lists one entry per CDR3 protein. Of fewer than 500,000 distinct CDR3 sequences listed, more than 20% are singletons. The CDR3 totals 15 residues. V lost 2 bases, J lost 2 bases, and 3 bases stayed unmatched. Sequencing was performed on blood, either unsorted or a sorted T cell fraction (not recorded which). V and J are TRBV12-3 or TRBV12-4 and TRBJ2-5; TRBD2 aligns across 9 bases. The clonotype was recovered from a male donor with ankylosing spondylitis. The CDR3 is CASSLTLAGQETQYF. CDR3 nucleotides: TGTGCCAGCAGTTTAACCCTAGCGGGACAAGAGACCCAGTACTTC.